One and the same sample provided the 17 T cell receptor beta chains below, sequenced in a study of identical twins. A single record per CDR3 protein comes from TCRdb applying MiXCR to the 5' RACE reads. This sample yields about 890,000 distinct CDR3 sequences, of which around 12% are seen a single time; about 1.6% belongs to the top ten. These sequences were also reported in another study, on yellow fever vaccine responses in identical twins.

Sequencing used PBMCs. The receptors derive from a woman under 30 in good health.

J is TRBJ2-4 and V is TRBV18; D is perhaps TRBD1 (6 bases). The V gene's germline CDR1 is KGHSH and CDR2 LQKENI. Trimming took 0 bases from V and 5 from J, leaving 11 bases between them. The CDR3 consists of 15 residues. For the CDR3, the DNA is TGTGCCAGCTCACCACCGAGCAGGACAGAAAACATTCAGTACTTC. Translating gives CASSPPSRTENIQYF.

There are a few counts of this clonotype. The chain uses TRBV18 and TRBJ2-1, with D unresolved. V was clipped by 3 bases and J by 1 base, with 13 bases between them. The CDR3 has 16 residues. Germline V CDR1 and CDR2: KGHSH, LQKENI. Written as DNA, the CDR3 is TGTGCCAGCTCACCGGCAACTGGCGGATCCTACAATGAGCAGTTCTTC. Translated: CASSPATGGSYNEQFF.

There are a few counts of this clonotype. The chain carries TRBV3-1 and TRBJ1-2; TRBD1 is a possible D gene (6 bases). Per germline, CDR1 LGHDT and CDR2 YNNKEL (reference sequence). Deletions cut 4 bases from V and 0 bases from J, with 18 bases between. The CDR3 extends over 17 amino acids. For the CDR3, the DNA is TGTGCCAGCAGCCCCGGACAGTTTTCGAAAGCTAACTATGGCTACACCTTC. Protein sequence: CASSPGQFSKANYGYTF.

The chain combines TRBV7-6 with TRBJ1-1, with 8 bases lining up with TRBD1. V gave up 5 bases and J gave up 6 bases; unmatched junction bases: 11. CDR1 and CDR2 from the germline V gene are SGHVS and FNYEAQ. The CDR3 covers 15 residues. The CDR3 region has the DNA TGTGCCAGCAGCCGAGAGAGGACAGGGTGGGCTGAAGCTTTCTTT. As protein: CASSRERTGWAEAFF.

This clonotype was seen only a few times. V usage is TRBV21-1 and J usage is TRBJ2-7; the D call of TRBD1 is as the table states it, not checked on the DNA. TRBV21-1 has pseudogene status. The CDR3 runs 11 residues. Here the CDR3 reads CASYRAYEQYF. CDR3 nucleotides: TGTGCCAGCTACAGGGCTTACGAGCAGTACTTC.

V is TRBV28 and J is TRBJ1-1, with 8 nucleotides matching TRBD1. The CDR3 consists of 15 residues. Per the germline V gene, CDR1 is MDHEN and CDR2 is SYDVKM. The junction had 8 bases not matched to a gene; V was cut back by 3 bases and J by 5 bases. DNA for the CDR3: TGTGCCAGCAGTTTCCCCGGACAGGGAGTTACTGAAGCTTTCTTT. Residues: CASSFPGQGVTEAFF.

This clonotype has a handful of counts. The chain employs TRBV20-1 and TRBJ2-7; 8 bases fit TRBD1. V lost 0 bases to trimming and J lost 0 bases; unmatched junction nucleotides: 13. Germline CDR1 is DFQATT and CDR2 is SNEGSKA (reference sequence). This CDR3 comprises 18 residues. The CDR3: CSARDAQGDGNRSYEQYV. The CDR3 DNA sequence: TGCAGTGCTAGAGATGCACAGGGGGACGGGAACCGCTCCTACGAGCAGTACGTC.

This chain connects TRBV4-1 to TRBJ1-1, with D unresolved. The CDR3 covers 16 residues. Germline CDR1 MGHRA, CDR2 YSYEKL. With 1 base removed from V and 4 bases from J, the gap between germline ends came to 16 bases. CDR3 residues: CASSQAAAGSVTEAFF. CDR3 DNA sequence: TGCGCCAGCAGCCAAGCCGCGGCGGGCTCGGTCACTGAAGCTTTCTTT.

There are a few counts of this clonotype. The gene calls are TRBV25-1 and TRBJ2-1; no reliable D call. Trimming cost V 8 bases and J 1 base, with 15 bases left between them. The CDR3 is 15 amino acids. In germline, CDR1 is MGHDK, CDR2 SYGVNS. The CDR3 is CASGASKRSYNEQFF. In DNA form, the CDR3 reads TGTGCCAGCGGCGCCAGCAAGCGTTCCTACAATGAGCAGTTCTTC.

The table lists this clonotype with a few counts. The V and J genes are TRBV6-1 and TRBJ1-5, with a possible D match to TRBD1 (5 bases). There are 17 residues in the CDR3. V lost 6 bases, J lost 2 bases, and 20 bases lay in between. In germline, CDR1 is MNHNS, CDR2 SASEGT. The CDR3 DNA sequence: TGTGCCAGCAGCCACCCTCGTATGGGGGTTGGCAATCAGCCCCAGCATTTT. It specifies CASSHPRMGVGNQPQHF.

The gene calls are TRBV28 and TRBJ2-7, with a weak D call TRBD1 (7 bases). This CDR3 contains 13 residues. V gave up 10 bases and J gave up 4 bases, with 17 bases separating them. Germline CDR1 and CDR2: MDHEN and SYDVKM. CDR3 residues: CATFGQAGYEQYF. Written as DNA, the CDR3 is TGTGCCACCTTCGGACAGGCGGGATACGAGCAGTACTTC.

CDR3 nucleotide sequence: TGCGCCAGCAGCCAACAGGGAGGGAACACCGGGGAGCTGTTTTTT. Encoded protein: CASSQQGGNTGELFF. The V call is TRBV5-1, the J call TRBJ2-2; D possibly uses TRBD1 or TRBD2 (6 bases each). Germline lookup yields CDR1 SGHRS and CDR2 YFSETQ. The CDR3 runs 15 residues. Deletions cut 4 bases from V and 1 base from J, with 11 bases between.

This clonotype was recorded a few times. The V and J genes are TRBV20-1 and TRBJ2-7; maybe TRBD1 (6 bases). The CDR3 is 14 residues long. Trimming cost V 7 bases and J 0 bases, with 16 bases left between them. Germline V gene sequence: CDR1 DFQATT, CDR2 SNEGSKA (reference sequence). The CDR3 coding sequence is TGCAGTGTCCCACGGGACACCCACTCCTACGAGCAGTACTTC. It yields the protein CSVPRDTHSYEQYF.

At least ten counts were recorded for this clonotype. V gene TRBV10-2 combines with J gene TRBJ1-6, with D perhaps TRBD1 (6 bases). Trimming shortened V by 3 bases and J by 10 bases, and 10 bases separated the two germline ends. Germline values: CDR1 WSHSY, CDR2 SAAADI. The CDR3 spans 13 residues. This CDR3 is CASSEQGRSPLHF. The CDR3 DNA sequence: TGCGCCAGCAGTGAACAGGGACGCTCACCCCTCCACTTT.

The V gene is TRBV6-5, the J gene TRBJ2-2; D gene ambiguous. CDR3 length: 11 residues. Germline V gene lookup returns CDR1 MNHEY and CDR2 SVGAGI. V lost 6 bases and J 5 bases, leaving 4 bases between the germline ends. The CDR3 sequence is CASRKTGELFF. CDR3 nucleotides: TGTGCCAGCAGGAAAACCGGGGAGCTGTTTTTT.

The sample holds a few counts of this clonotype. The genes are TRBV5-5 and TRBJ2-3; 7 bases are shared with TRBD2. The V gene's germline CDR1 is SGHKS and CDR2 YYEKEE (reference sequence). V gave up 7 bases and J gave up 7 bases; unmatched junction bases: 3. The CDR3 runs to 11 residues. As DNA, the CDR3 is TGTGCCAGCGGGGAGGGGCATACGCAGTATTTT. As protein: CASGEGHTQYF.

CDR3 region: CAIMEQGSEKLFF. In nucleotides, the CDR3 is TGTGCCATCATGGAACAGGGTAGTGAAAAACTGTTTTTT. The rearrangement links TRBV10-3 to TRBJ1-4; D may be TRBD1 (6 bases). Trimming cost V 7 bases and J 7 bases, with 13 bases left between them. The CDR3 has 13 amino acids. CDR1 and CDR2 from the germline V gene are ENHRY and SYGVKD.